These T cell receptor beta chains were read from a single sample in a study of blood T cell repertoires in COVID-19. Clones were read by immunoSEQ multiplex PCR, and TCRdb kept only the in-frame ones, dropping some. The sample lists 80,000 or so clones, 75% to 90% seen once, with around 17% in the top ten. The sequencing sample was made of peripheral blood. The receptors here all came from a human donor in a cohort sampled during active COVID-19. Each CDR3 is given with its conserved first and last residue. The D gene is left open where the match is weak. Part of the rows lack a size; the others show once, few, many or a class for expanded clones.

v_gene: TRBV9
d_gene: TRBD2
j_gene: TRBJ2-3
abundance: .
CDR3aa: CASSVVAGGGDTQYF
CDR3nt: TGTGCCAGCAGCGTAGTCGCGGGGGGCGGAGATACGCAGTATTTT

v_gene: TRBV5-4
d_gene: TRBD2
j_gene: TRBJ2-4
abundance: .
CDR3aa: CASSPDGGGAKNIQYF
CDR3nt: TGTGCCAGCAGCCCCGATGGCGGGGGAGCCAAAAACATTCAGTACTTC

v_gene: TRBV4-3
d_gene: .
j_gene: TRBJ2-3
abundance: few
CDR3aa: CASSQAGSGTDTQYF
CDR3nt: TGCGCCAGCAGCCAGGCCGGGTCTGGGACAGATACGCAGTATTTT

v_gene: TRBV7-8
d_gene: .
j_gene: TRBJ2-1
abundance: .
CDR3aa: CASSLPDYNEQFF
CDR3nt: TGTGCCAGCAGCTTGCCAGATTACAATGAGCAGTTCTTC

v_gene: TRBV28
d_gene: TRBD1
j_gene: TRBJ2-5
abundance: .
CDR3aa: CASNSAVGGVETQYF
CDR3nt: TGTGCCAGCAATTCGGCCGTAGGGGGCGTGGAGACCCAGTACTTC

v_gene: TRBV27
d_gene: .
j_gene: TRBJ1-6
abundance: .
CDR3aa: CASRTVNSPLHF
CDR3nt: TGTGCCAGCAGGACAGTGAATTCACCCCTCCACTTT

v_gene: TRBV6-5
d_gene: .
j_gene: TRBJ2-3
abundance: once
CDR3aa: CASRRGWSTDTQYF
CDR3nt: TGTGCCAGCCGGCGGGGATGGAGCACAGATACGCAGTATTTT

v_gene: TRBV28
d_gene: .
j_gene: TRBJ2-7
abundance: .
CDR3aa: CASSFSSSYEQYF
CDR3nt: TGTGCCAGCAGTTTCTCCAGCTCCTACGAGCAGTACTTC

v_gene: TRBV28
d_gene: TRBD2
j_gene: TRBJ2-5
abundance: once
CDR3aa: CASSSGPGRKTQYF
CDR3nt: TGTGCCAGCAGTTCTGGCCCCGGGAGGAAGACCCAGTACTTC

v_gene: TRBV4-1
d_gene: TRBD2
j_gene: TRBJ2-1
abundance: .
CDR3aa: CASSQTTSGISYNEQFF
CDR3nt: TGCGCCAGCAGCCAAACGACTAGCGGGATTTCCTACAATGAGCAGTTCTTC

v_gene: TRBV19
d_gene: .
j_gene: TRBJ2-3
abundance: once
CDR3aa: CASSIGSVPDTQYF
CDR3nt: TGTGCCAGTAGTATCGGAAGCGTCCCAGATACGCAGTATTTT

v_gene: TRBV29-1
d_gene: .
j_gene: TRBJ1-4
abundance: .
CDR3aa: CSVGEDPWEF
CDR3nt: TGCAGCGTTGGGGAAGACCCCTGGGAGTTT

v_gene: TRBV5-1
d_gene: .
j_gene: TRBJ1-2
abundance: .
CDR3aa: CASSLTQGSYGYTF
CDR3nt: TGCGCCAGCAGCTTGACCCAGGGATCCTATGGCTACACCTTC

v_gene: TRBV7-6
d_gene: .
j_gene: TRBJ2-5
abundance: once
CDR3aa: CASSPRRYGETQYF
CDR3nt: TGTGCCAGCAGCCCAAGGAGGTACGGGGAGACCCAGTACTTC

v_gene: TRBV7-9
d_gene: TRBD2
j_gene: TRBJ2-3
abundance: .
CDR3aa: CASSLGLAGSSDTQYF
CDR3nt: TGTGCCAGCAGCTTAGGATTAGCGGGGTCCTCGGATACGCAGTATTTT

v_gene: TRBV5-1
d_gene: .
j_gene: TRBJ2-2
abundance: .
CDR3aa: CASSLAISGTGELFF
CDR3nt: TGCGCCAGCAGCTTGGCTATTAGCGGAACCGGGGAGCTGTTTTTT

v_gene: TRBV7-9
d_gene: .
j_gene: TRBJ2-5
abundance: .
CDR3aa: CASSADWETQYF
CDR3nt: TGTGCCAGCAGCGCAGATTGGGAGACCCAGTACTTC

v_gene: TRBV7-8
d_gene: TRBD2
j_gene: TRBJ2-7
abundance: .
CDR3aa: CASSLAPSGAYEQYF
CDR3nt: TGTGCCAGCAGCTTAGCTCCTAGCGGGGCGTACGAGCAGTACTTC

v_gene: TRBV6-5
d_gene: .
j_gene: TRBJ2-7
abundance: .
CDR3aa: CASSSSPVQYF
CDR3nt: TGTGCCAGCAGTTCCTCCCCAGTGCAGTACTTC

v_gene: TRBV29-1
d_gene: .
j_gene: TRBJ2-3
abundance: .
CDR3aa: CSVRKQAPTDTQYF
CDR3nt: TGCAGCGTTCGTAAACAGGCCCCCACGGATACGCAGTATTTT

v_gene: TRBV11-1
d_gene: .
j_gene: TRBJ2-5
abundance: .
CDR3aa: CASTQMLAKETQYF
CDR3nt: TGTGCCAGCACCCAGATGCTAGCAAAAGAGACCCAGTACTTC

v_gene: TRBV9
d_gene: TRBD2
j_gene: TRBJ2-1
abundance: .
CDR3aa: CASSVVAGAHNEQFF
CDR3nt: TGTGCCAGCAGCGTAGTAGCGGGGGCCCACAATGAGCAGTTCTTC

v_gene: TRBV5-1
d_gene: .
j_gene: TRBJ1-6
abundance: .
CDR3aa: CASSLDGNNSPLHF
CDR3nt: TGCGCCAGCAGCCTGGACGGGAATAATTCACCCCTCCACTTT